This paragraph covers one T cell receptor (beta chain) sequence. TCRdb analysed the 5' RACE reads with MiXCR anew, one entry per CDR3 protein. The top ten clones hold under 0.95% of a sample with 500,000 to 550,000 distinct CDR3 sequences, 22% of them seen once. This CDR3 spans 12 amino acids. Germline V gives CDR1 DFQATT, CDR2 SNEGSKA (reference sequence). V gave up 3 bases and J gave up 6 bases, with 9 bases separating them. This specimen belongs to a study of identical twins. This same sample was also part of a study on T cells expressing NK-cell markers. As reported in that work: Dominant NKG2C+ clonotype frequencies of roughly 1.0-7.0% of CD8+ T cells were measured in a handful of donors.

The sequencing input was CD4+ T cells sorted from blood. The chain couples TRBV20-1 to TRBJ2-4; D gene ambiguous. The receptor was derived from a woman under 30 in good health. This CDR3 is CSASQTPNIQYF. The CDR3 DNA reads as TGCAGTGCTAGTCAGACCCCAAACATTCAGTACTTC.